These 9 T cell receptor beta chains came from one sample sequenced in a study of blood T cell repertoires in COVID-19. Some clones are missing from TCRdb's copy, which holds only in-frame ones; the method was immunoSEQ multiplex PCR. Here the sample spans 160,000 or so clones, 79% being singletons. The sequencing input was peripheral blood. These receptors were taken from a woman aged 60-75 years with COVID-19, enrolled during active disease.

The count of this clone is one. The CDR3: CASSLNGNSYEQYF. The CDR3 coding sequence is TGTGCCAGCAGTTTGAACGGGAACTCCTACGAGCAGTACTTC. V usage is TRBV27 and J usage is TRBJ2-7; D perhaps matches TRBD2 (5 bases). Germline assignment: CDR1 MNHEY and CDR2 SMNVEV (reference sequence). The CDR3 is made up of 14 amino acids. The V gene lost 3 bases and the J gene lost 0 bases, with 9 bases spanning the gap.

This chain links TRBV5-6 with TRBJ1-2, with D uncertain. Trimming pared 0 bases from V and 4 bases from J, leaving 7 bases between. The CDR3 extends over 13 amino acids. CDR1 and CDR2 from the germline V gene are SGHDT and YYEEEE. CDR3 in DNA: TGTGCCAGCAGCTTGGGGGCAGCCTATGGCTACACCTTC. Its protein is CASSLGAAYGYTF.

V is TRBV27 and J is TRBJ2-7; TRBD2 agrees at 9 bases. Germline values: CDR1 MNHEY, CDR2 SMNVEV (reference sequence). Losses at the gene ends were 5 bases for V and 4 bases for J; bases not matched to a gene: 6. The CDR3 totals 14 residues. CDR3: CASSPGLARYEQYF. The DNA for the CDR3 is TGTGCCAGCAGTCCGGGACTAGCTAGGTACGAGCAGTACTTC.

The chain has TRBV3-1 (or the pseudogene TRBV3-2) and TRBJ1-1; D is perhaps TRBD1 (6 bases). The germline V and J ends were trimmed by 4 bases and 0 bases, with 12 bases remaining between them. Per germline, CDR1 LGHDT and CDR2 YNNKEL (reference sequence). CDR3 size: 15 residues. The CDR3 DNA sequence: TGTGCCAGCAGCCCGAGACAGGTATTGAACACTGAAGCTTTCTTT. Translated: CASSPRQVLNTEAFF.

Only one count was recorded for this clone. V is TRBV6-6 and J is TRBJ1-1; the match to TRBD1 covers 7 bases. The CDR3 extends over 14 amino acids. Germline lookup yields CDR1 MNHNY and CDR2 SVGAGI (reference sequence). With V trimmed by 2 bases and J by 3 bases, 3 bases remained unmatched. The CDR3 bases are TGTGCCAGCAGTTACAGGGGGCGCGACACTGAAGCTTTCTTT. This gives the protein CASSYRGRDTEAFF.

This clone turned up a few times. This sequence joins TRBV5-1 and TRBJ1-5; 8 bases map to TRBD1. The length of the CDR3 is 17 residues. Trimming at V came to 0 bases and at J to 0 bases, leaving 5 bases not matched to a gene. In germline, CDR1 is SGHRS, CDR2 YFSETQ. The CDR3 spells CASSLETGAYSNQPQHF. The DNA for the CDR3 is TGCGCCAGCAGCTTGGAGACAGGGGCATATAGCAATCAGCCCCAGCATTTT. The whole variable domain, filled in from reference TRBV5-1 and TRBJ1-5, reads KAGVTQTPRYLIKTRGQQVTLSCSPISGHRSVSWYQQTPGQGLQFLFEYFSETQRNKGNFPGRFSGRQFSNSRSEMNVSTLELGDSALYLCASSLETGAYSNQPQHFGDGTRLSIL.

The chain carries TRBV7-3 and TRBJ2-2; TRBD2 matches 12 bases. This CDR3 contains 16 residues. V was clipped by 5 bases and J by 6 bases; unmatched bases: 7. Per the germline V gene, CDR1 is SGHTA and CDR2 is FQGTGA. The CDR3: CASSQSGLAGSGELFF. CDR3 DNA sequence: TGTGCCAGCAGCCAAAGCGGACTAGCGGGATCCGGGGAGCTGTTTTTT. Full variable domain (remainder filled in from reference TRBV7-3 and TRBJ2-2): GAGVSQTPSNKVTEKGKYVELRCDPISGHTALYWYRQSLGQGPEFLIYFQGTGAADDSGLPNDRFFAVRPEGSVSTLKIQRTERGDSAVYLCASSQSGLAGSGELFFGEGSRLTVL.

The chain carries TRBV5-6 and TRBJ2-1, with 9 bases that match TRBD1. The V gene end was trimmed by 0 bases and the J gene end by 6 bases; junction bases not matched to a gene: 10. Looked up from germline, CDR1 is SGHDT and CDR2 is YYEEEE. The CDR3 consists of 17 residues. The CDR3 sequence: CASSLGGTGSPSNEQFF. DNA for the CDR3: TGTGCCAGCAGCTTGGGTGGGACAGGGAGCCCATCCAATGAGCAGTTCTTC.

This clone was found once. The chain employs TRBV28 and TRBJ1-1; D possibly corresponds to TRBD1 (5 bases). The length of the CDR3 is 15 residues. Germline CDR1 MDHEN, CDR2 SYDVKM. The germline V and J ends were trimmed by 3 bases and 3 bases, with 14 bases remaining between them. This CDR3 is CASSFPAGSYTEAFF. In nucleotides, the CDR3 is TGTGCCAGCAGTTTTCCCGCAGGGTCTTACACTGAAGCTTTCTTT.